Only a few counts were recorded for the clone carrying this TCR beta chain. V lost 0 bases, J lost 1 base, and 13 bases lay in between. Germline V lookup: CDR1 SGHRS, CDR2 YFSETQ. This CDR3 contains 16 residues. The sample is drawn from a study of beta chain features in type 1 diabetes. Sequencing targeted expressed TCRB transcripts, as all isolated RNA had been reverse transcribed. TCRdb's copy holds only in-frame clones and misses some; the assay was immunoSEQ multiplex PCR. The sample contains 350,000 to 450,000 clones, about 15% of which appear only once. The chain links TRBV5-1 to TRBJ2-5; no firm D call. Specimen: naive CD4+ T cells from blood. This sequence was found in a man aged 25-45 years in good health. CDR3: CASSLGPIDGQETQYF. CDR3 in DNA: TGCGCCAGCAGCTTGGGACCCATAGACGGCCAAGAGACCCAGTACTTC.